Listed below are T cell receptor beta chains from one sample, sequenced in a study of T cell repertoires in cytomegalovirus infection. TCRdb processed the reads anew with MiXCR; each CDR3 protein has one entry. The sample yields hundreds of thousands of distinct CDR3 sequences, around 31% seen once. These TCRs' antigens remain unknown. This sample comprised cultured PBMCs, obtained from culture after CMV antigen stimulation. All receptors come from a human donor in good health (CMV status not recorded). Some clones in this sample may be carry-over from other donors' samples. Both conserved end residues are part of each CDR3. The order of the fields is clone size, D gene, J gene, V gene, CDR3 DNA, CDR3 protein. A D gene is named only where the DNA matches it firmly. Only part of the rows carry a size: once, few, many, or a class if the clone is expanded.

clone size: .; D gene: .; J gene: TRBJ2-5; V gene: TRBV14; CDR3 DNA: TGTGCCAGCAGCCAAGGCCAAGGTGGGACCCAGTACTTC; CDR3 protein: CASSQGQGGTQYF
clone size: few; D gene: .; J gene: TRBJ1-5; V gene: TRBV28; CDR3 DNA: TGTGCCAGCAGTTTCCTAGGGACACCCTCGGAGCAGCCCCAGCATTTT; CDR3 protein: CASSFLGTPSEQPQHF
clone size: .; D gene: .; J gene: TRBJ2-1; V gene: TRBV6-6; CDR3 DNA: TGTGCCAGCAGGAGGGGGGCTTCCTACAATGAGCAGTTCTTC; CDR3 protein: CASRRGASYNEQFF
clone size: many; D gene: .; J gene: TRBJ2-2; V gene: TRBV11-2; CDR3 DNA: TGTGCCAGCAGCCAGGCGGAGGAGCTGTTTTTT; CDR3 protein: CASSQAEELFF
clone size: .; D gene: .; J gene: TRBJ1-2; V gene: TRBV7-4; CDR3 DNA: TGTGCCAGCAGCTTAGAGGAGTTCTACACCTTC; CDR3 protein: CASSLEEFYTF
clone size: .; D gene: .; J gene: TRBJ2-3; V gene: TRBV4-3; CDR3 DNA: TGCGCCAGCAGCTCCCAGGTTCTCCTAGATACGCAGTATTTT; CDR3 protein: CASSSQVLLDTQYF
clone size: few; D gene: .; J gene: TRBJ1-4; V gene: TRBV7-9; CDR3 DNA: TGTGCCAGCAGCTACCCAGGGCTTAATGAAAAACTGTTTTTT; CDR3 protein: CASSYPGLNEKLFF
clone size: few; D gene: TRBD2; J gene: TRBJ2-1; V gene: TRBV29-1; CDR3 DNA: TGCAGCGTCCTCTCCTCCCTAGCGGGGGGAAATGAGCAGTTCTTC; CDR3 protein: CSVLSSLAGGNEQFF
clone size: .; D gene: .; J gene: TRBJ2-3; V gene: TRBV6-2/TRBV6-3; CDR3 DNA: TGTGCCAGCACCCCTACGGCGGGGAGCACAGATACGCAGTATTTT; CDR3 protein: CASTPTAGSTDTQYF
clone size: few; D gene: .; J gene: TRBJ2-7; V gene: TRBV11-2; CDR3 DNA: TGTGCCAGCAGCTTAGATCTGGGGGTATCCTACGAGCAGTACTTC; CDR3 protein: CASSLDLGVSYEQYF
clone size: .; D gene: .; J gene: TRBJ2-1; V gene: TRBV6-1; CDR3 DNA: TGTGCCAGCAGTCGGGGACTGGACAATGAGCAGTTCTTC; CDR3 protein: CASSRGLDNEQFF
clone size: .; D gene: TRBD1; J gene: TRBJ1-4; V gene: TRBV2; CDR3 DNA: TGTGCCAGCAGCGCGGACAGGATAGAGGATGAAAAACTGTTTTTT; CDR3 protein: CASSADRIEDEKLFF
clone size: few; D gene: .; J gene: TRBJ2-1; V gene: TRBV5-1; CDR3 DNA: TGCGCCAGCGCTCTGACATCCTCCTACAATGAGCAGTTCTTC; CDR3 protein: CASALTSSYNEQFF
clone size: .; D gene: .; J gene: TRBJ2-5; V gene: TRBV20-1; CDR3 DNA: TGCATCGGGGAGGACTCCGGAGGAGAGACCCAGTACTTC; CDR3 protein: CIGEDSGGETQYF
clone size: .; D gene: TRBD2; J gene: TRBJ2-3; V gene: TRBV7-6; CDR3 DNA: TGTGCCAGCAGCTCCTTGACTAGCGGGGGGGCTACAGATACGCAGTATTTT; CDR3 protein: CASSSLTSGGATDTQYF
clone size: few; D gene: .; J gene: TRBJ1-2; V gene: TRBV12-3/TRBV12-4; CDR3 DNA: TGTGCCAGCAGGATCGGGGACTATGGCTACACCTTC; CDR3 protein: CASRIGDYGYTF
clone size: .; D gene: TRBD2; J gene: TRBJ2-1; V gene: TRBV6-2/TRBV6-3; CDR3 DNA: TGTGCCAGCAGCACTCTACTAGCGGGCTCCTACAATGAGCAGTTCTTC; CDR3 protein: CASSTLLAGSYNEQFF
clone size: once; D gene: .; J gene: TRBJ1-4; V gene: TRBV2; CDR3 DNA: TGTGCCAGCAGCCGTGGACAAGACGGCCTGGAAAAACTGTTTTTT; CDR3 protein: CASSRGQDGLEKLFF
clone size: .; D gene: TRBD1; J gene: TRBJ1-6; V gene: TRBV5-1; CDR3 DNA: TGCGCCAGCAGCTTGGGAGTGGGACAGGGTAATTCACCCCTCCACTTT; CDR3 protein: CASSLGVGQGNSPLHF
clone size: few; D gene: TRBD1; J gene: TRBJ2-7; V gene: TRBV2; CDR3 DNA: TGTGCCAGCAGTCCCACCATCGGACAGGGCTACGAGCAGTACTTC; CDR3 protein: CASSPTIGQGYEQYF
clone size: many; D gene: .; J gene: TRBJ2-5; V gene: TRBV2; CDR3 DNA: TGTGCCAGCAGTGAACTCCACCAAGAGACCCAGTACTTC; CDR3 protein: CASSELHQETQYF
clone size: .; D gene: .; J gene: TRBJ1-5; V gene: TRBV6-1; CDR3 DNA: TGTGCCAGCAGTGAATGGGGAGGACAGCCCCAGCATTTT; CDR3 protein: CASSEWGGQPQHF
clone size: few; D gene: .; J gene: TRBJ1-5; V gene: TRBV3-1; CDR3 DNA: TGTGCCAGCAGCCAAGGACGGGGTAGCAATCAGCCCCAGCATTTT; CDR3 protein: CASSQGRGSNQPQHF
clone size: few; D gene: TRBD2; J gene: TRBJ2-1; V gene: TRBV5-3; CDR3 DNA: TGTGCCAGCAGCAAAACTAGCGGGAGAATATCGGATGAGCAGTTCTTC; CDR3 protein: CASSKTSGRISDEQFF
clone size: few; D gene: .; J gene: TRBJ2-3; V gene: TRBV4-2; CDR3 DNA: TGTGCCAGCAGCCAAGATAGGAGAGGGGGTCTCTCTCCCCCGGATACGCAGTATTTT; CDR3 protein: CASSQDRRGGLSPPDTQYF
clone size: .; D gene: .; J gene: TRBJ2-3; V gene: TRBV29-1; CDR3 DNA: TGCAGCGTTGGACAGGCTCTGGGAGATACGCAGTATTTT; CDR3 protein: CSVGQALGDTQYF
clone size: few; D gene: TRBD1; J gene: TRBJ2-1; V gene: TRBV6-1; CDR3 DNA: TGTGCCAGCAAACCGGGACAGGGGGCTTTCGATGAGCAGTTCTTC; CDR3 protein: CASKPGQGAFDEQFF
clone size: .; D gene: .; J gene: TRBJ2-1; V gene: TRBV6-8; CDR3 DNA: TGTGCCAGCAGCCAACCCGGGACATATGAGCAGTTCTTC; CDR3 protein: CASSQPGTYEQFF
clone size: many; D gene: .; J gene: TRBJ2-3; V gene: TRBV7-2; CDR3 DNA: TGTGCCAGCAGTACCAGGGCAGATACGCAGTATTTT; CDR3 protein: CASSTRADTQYF
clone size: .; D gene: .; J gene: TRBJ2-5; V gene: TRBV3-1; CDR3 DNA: TGTGCCAGCAGTCCCGGAAGTGGGGGGATAGAAGAGACCCAGTACTTC; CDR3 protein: CASSPGSGGIEETQYF
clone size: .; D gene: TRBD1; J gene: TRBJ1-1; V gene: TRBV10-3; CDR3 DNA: TGTGCCATCAGGGGGACAGGGGGGCACACTGAAGCTTTCTTT; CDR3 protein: CAIRGTGGHTEAFF
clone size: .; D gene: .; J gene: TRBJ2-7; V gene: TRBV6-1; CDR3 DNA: TGTGCCAGTGAGGTGGGGTACGAGCAGTACTTC; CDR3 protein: CASEVGYEQYF
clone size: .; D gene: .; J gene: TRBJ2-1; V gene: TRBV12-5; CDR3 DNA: TGTGCTAGTGGACAGGGTAGCTTCAATGAGCAGTTCTTC; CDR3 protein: CASGQGSFNEQFF
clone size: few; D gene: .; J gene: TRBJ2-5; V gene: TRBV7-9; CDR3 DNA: TGTGCCAGCGAGTCCCTCGGCGGAGAGACCCAGTACTTC; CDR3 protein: CASESLGGETQYF
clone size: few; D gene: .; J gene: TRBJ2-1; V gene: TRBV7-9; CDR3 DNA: TGTGCCAGCAGCTTAGCTTGGACTCCCTCCTACAATGAGCAGTTCTTC; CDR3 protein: CASSLAWTPSYNEQFF
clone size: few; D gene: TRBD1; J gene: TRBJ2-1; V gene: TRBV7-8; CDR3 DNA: TGTGCCAGCAGGGCCCCCGGGACAGTTTACAATGAGCAGTTCTTC; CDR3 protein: CASRAPGTVYNEQFF
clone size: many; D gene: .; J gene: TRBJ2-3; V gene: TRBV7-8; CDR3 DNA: TGTGCCAGCAGCTCACCCCTGGGAGATACGCAGTATTTT; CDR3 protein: CASSSPLGDTQYF
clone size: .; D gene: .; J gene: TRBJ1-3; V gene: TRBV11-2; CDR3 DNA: TGTGCCAGCAGCTTAGACTCCACCATATATTTT; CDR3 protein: CASSLDSTIYF
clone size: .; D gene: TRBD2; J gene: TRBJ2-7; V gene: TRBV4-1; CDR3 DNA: TGCGCCAGCAGCCAAGATGGAGCGGGAGGGCCGAAGAACGAGCAGTACTTC; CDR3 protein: CASSQDGAGGPKNEQYF
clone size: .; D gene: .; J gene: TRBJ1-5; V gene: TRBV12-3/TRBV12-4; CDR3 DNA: TGTGCCAGCAGTAAATTATGGGGGGGTCAGCCCCAGCATTTT; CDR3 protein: CASSKLWGGQPQHF
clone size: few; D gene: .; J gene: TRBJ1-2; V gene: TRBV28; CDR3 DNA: TGTGCCAGCACCCTCCGGGGGGCCTATGGCTACACCTTC; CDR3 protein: CASTLRGAYGYTF
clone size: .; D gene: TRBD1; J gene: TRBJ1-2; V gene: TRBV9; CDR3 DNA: TGTGCCAGCAGCCCGAGGAGGGACAGCTATGGCTACACCTTC; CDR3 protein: CASSPRRDSYGYTF
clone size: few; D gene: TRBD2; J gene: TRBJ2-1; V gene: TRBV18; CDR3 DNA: TGTGCCAGCTCACCACCTGGACTAGCGGGAAGTGTCAATGAGCAGTTCTTC; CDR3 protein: CASSPPGLAGSVNEQFF
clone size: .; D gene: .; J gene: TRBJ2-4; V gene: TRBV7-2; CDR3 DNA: TGTGCCAGCAGCTTAGGACCGGCAAAAAACATTCAGTACTTC; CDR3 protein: CASSLGPAKNIQYF
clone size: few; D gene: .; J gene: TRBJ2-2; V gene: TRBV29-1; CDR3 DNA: TGCAGCGTTTCAGGGTACACCGGGGAGCTGTTTTTT; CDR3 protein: CSVSGYTGELFF
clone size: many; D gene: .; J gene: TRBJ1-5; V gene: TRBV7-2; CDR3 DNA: TGTGCCAGCAGCGCCTCCGGGTACCGCAATCAGCCCCAGCATTTT; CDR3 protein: CASSASGYRNQPQHF
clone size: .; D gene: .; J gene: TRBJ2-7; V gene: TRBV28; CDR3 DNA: .; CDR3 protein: CASSVPVGSGTHGDF